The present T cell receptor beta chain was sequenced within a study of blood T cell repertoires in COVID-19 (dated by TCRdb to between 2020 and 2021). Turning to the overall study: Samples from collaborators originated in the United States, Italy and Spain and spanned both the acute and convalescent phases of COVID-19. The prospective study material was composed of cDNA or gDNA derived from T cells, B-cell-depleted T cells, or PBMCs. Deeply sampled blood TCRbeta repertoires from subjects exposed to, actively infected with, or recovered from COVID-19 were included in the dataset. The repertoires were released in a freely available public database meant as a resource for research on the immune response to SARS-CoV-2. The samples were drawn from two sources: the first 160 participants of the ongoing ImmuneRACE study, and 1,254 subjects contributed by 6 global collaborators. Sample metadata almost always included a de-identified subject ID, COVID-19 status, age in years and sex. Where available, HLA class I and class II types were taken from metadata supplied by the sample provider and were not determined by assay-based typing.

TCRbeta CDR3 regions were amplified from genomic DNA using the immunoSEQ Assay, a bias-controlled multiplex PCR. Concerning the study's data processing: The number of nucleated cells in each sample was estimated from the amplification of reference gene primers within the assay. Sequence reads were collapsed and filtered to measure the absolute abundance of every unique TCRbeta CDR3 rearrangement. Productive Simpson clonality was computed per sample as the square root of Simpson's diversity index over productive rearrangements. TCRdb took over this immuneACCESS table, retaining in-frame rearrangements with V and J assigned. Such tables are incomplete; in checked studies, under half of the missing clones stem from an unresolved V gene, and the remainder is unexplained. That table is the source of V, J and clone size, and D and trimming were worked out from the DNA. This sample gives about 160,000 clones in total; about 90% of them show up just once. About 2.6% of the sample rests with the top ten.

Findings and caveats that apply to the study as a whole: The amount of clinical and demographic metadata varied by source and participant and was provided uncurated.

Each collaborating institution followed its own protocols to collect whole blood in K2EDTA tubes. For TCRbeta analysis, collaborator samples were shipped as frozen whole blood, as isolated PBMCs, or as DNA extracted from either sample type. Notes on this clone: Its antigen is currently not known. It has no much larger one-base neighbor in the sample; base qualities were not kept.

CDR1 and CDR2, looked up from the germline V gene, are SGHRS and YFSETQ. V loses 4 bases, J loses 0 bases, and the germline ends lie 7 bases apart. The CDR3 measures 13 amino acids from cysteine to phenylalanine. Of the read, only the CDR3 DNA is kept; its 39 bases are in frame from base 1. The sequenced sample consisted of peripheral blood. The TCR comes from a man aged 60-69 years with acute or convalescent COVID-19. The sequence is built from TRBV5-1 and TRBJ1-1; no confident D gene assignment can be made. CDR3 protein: CASSLGLNTEAFF. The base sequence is TGCGCCAGCAGCCTAGGATTGAACACTGAAGCTTTCTTT.